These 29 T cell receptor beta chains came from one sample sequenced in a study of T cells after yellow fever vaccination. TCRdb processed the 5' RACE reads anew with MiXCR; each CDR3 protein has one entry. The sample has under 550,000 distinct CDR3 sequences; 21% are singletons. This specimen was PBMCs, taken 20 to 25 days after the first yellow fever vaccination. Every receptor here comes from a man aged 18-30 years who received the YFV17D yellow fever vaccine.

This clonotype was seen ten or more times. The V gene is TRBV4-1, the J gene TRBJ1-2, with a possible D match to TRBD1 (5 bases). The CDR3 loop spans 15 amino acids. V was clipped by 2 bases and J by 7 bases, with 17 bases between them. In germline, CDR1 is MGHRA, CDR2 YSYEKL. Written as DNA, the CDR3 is TGCGCCAGCAGCCAACTTCAAGGGACGCGCTCTGGCTACACCTTC. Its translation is CASSQLQGTRSGYTF.

The CDR3 spells CASSIMTGLGEKLFF. The CDR3 nucleotides are TGCGCCAGCAGCATCATGACAGGGCTGGGTGAAAAACTGTTTTTT. V and J are TRBV5-1 and TRBJ1-4; 7 nucleotides align to TRBD1. V shed 4 bases and J 7 bases; nucleotides not matched to a gene: 10. This CDR3 has 15 residues. The V gene's germline CDR1 is SGHRS and CDR2 YFSETQ.

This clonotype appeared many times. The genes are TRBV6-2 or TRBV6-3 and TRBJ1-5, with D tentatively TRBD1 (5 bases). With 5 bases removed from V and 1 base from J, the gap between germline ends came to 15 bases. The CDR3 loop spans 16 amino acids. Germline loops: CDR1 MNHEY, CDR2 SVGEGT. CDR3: CASSQIHGASNQPQHF. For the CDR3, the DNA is TGTGCCAGCAGTCAGATACACGGGGCGAGCAATCAGCCCCAGCATTTT.

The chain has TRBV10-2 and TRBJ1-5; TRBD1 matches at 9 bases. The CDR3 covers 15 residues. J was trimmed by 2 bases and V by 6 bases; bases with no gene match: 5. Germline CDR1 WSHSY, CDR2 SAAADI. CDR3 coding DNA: TGCGCCAGCAGGGGACAGGGATCAGGCAATCAGCCCCAGCATTTT. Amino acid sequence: CASRGQGSGNQPQHF.

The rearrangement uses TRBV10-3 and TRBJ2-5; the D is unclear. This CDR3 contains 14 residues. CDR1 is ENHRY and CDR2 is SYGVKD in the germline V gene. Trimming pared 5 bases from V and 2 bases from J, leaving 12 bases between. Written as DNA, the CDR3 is TGTGCCATCAGTCAGACTGTAATTCAAGAGACCCAGTACTTC. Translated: CAISQTVIQETQYF.

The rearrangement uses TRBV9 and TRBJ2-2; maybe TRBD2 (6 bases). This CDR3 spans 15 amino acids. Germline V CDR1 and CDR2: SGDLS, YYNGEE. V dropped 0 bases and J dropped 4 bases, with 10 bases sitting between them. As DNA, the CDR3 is TGTGCCAGCAGCGTAGCGGGGGAGAGCACCGGGGAGCTGTTTTTT. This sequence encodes CASSVAGESTGELFF.

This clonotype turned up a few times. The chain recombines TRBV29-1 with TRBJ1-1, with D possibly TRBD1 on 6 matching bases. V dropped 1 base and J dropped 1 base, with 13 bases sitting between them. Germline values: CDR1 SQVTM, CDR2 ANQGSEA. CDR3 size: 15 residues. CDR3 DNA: TGCAGCGTTGAAGGGGCCGGGACAACGAACACTGAAGCTTTCTTT. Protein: CSVEGAGTTNTEAFF.

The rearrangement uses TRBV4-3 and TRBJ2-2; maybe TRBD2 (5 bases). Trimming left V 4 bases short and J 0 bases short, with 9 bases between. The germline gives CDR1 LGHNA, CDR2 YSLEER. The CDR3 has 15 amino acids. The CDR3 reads CASSRWRANTGELFF. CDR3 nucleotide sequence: TGCGCCAGCAGCCGGTGGCGGGCGAACACCGGGGAGCTGTTTTTT.

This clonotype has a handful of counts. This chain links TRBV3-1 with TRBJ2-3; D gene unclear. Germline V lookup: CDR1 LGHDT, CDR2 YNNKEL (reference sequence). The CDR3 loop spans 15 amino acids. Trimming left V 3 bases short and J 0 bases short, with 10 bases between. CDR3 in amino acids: CASSQWSPSTDTQYF. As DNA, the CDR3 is TGTGCCAGCAGCCAGTGGTCCCCTAGCACAGATACGCAGTATTTT.

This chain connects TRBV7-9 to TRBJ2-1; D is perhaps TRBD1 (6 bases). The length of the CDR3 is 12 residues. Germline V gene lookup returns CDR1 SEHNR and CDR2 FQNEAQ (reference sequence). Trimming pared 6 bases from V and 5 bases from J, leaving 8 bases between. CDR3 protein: CASSRTDNEQFF. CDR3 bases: TGTGCCAGCAGTCGGACAGACAATGAGCAGTTCTTC. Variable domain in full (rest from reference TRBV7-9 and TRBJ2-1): DTGVSQNPRHKITKRGQNVTFRCDPISEHNRLYWYRQTLGQGPEFLTYFQNEAQLEKSRLLSDRFSAERPKGSFSTLEIQRTEQGDSAMYLCASSRTDNEQFFGPGTRLTVL.

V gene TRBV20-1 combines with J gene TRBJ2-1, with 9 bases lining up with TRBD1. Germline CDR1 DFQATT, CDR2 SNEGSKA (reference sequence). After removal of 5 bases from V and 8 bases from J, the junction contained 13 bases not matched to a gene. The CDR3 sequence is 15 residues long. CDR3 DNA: TGCAGTGCTTGCCCCATACAGGGGGCAAGGGATGAGCAGTTCTTC. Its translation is CSACPIQGARDEQFF.

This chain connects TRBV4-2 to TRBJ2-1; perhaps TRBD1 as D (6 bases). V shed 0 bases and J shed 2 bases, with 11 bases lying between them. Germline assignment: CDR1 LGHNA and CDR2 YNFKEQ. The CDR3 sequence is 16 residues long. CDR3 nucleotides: TGTGCCAGCAGCCAAGATCGAGGGGGAGCCTACAATGAGCAGTTCTTC. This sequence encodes CASSQDRGGAYNEQFF.

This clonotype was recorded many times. In DNA, the CDR3 is TGCAGTGCCCTCCGTGGGGGGCAACGTACCTACGAGCAGTACTTC. This gives the protein CSALRGGQRTYEQYF. V is TRBV20-1 and J is TRBJ2-7, with D perhaps assigned TRBD1 or TRBD2 (6 bases each). CDR3 length: 15 amino acids. Trimming stripped 6 bases from V and 2 bases from J, with 20 bases between. CDR1 and CDR2 from the germline V gene are DFQATT and SNEGSKA (reference sequence).

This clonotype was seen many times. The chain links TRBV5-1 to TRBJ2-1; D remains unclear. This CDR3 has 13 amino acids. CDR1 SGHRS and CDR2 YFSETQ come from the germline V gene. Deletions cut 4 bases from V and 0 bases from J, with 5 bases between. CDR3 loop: CASSRSSYNEQFF. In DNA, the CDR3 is TGCGCCAGCAGCAGAAGCTCCTACAATGAGCAGTTCTTC.

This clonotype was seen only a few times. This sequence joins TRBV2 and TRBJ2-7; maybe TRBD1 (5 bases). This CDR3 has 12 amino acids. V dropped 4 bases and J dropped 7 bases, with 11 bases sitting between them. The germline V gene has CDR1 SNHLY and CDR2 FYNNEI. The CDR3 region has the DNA TGTGCCAGCAGTGGGGGCCTGGGGGAGCAGTACTTC. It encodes CASSGGLGEQYF.

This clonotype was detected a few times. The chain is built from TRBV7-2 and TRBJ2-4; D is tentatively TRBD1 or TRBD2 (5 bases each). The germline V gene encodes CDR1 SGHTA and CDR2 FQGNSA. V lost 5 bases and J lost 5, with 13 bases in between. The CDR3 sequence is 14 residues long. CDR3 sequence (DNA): TGTGCCAGCAGCCGCGGAGGCAGGGAAAACATTCAGTACTTC. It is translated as CASSRGGRENIQYF.

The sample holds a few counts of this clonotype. In DNA form, the CDR3 reads TGTGCCAGCAGTTTATATGGTTCCTACGAGCAGTACTTC. This sequence encodes CASSLYGSYEQYF. This sequence joins TRBV25-1 and TRBJ2-7, with D unresolved. CDR1 is MGHDK, CDR2 SYGVNS, per germline. V lost 5 bases and J lost 1, with 9 bases in between. There are 13 residues in the CDR3.

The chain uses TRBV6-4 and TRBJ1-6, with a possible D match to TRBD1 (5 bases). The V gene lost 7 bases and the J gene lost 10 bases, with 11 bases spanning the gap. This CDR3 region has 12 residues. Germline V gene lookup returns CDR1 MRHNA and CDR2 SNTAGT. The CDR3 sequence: CASNKRGSPLHF. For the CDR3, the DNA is TGTGCCAGCAACAAAAGGGGATCACCCCTCCACTTT.

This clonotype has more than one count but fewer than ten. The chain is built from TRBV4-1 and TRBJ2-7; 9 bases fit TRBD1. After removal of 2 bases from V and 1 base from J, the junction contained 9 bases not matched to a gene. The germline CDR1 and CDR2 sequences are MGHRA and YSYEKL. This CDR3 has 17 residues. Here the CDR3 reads CASSQFPSTGGSYEQYV. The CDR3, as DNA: TGCGCCAGCAGCCAATTCCCCTCGACAGGGGGATCCTACGAGCAGTACGTC.

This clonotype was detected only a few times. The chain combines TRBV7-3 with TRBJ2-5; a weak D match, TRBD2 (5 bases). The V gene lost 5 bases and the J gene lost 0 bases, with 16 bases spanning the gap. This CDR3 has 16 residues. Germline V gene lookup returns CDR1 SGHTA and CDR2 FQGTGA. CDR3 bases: TGTGCCAGCAGCCGATCCGGTAGCGTGTACCAAGAGACCCAGTACTTC. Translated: CASSRSGSVYQETQYF.

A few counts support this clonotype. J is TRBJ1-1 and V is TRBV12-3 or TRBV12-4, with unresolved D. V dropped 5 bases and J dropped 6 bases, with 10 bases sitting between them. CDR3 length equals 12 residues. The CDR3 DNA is TGTGCCAGCAGTCCCCGAATGCCTGAAGCTTTCTTT. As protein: CASSPRMPEAFF.

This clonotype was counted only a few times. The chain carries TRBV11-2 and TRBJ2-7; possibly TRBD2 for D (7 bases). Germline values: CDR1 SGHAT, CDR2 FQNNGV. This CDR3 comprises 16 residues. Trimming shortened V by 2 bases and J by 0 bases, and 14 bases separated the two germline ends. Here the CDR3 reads CASSLFGGPLSYEQYV. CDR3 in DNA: TGTGCCAGCAGCTTATTCGGGGGGCCCCTCTCCTACGAGCAGTACGTC.

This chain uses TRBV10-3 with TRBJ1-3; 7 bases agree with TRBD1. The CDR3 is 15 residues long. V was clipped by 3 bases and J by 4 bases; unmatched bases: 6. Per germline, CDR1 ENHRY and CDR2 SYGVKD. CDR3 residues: CAISDSDRDGNTIYF. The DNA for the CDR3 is TGTGCCATCAGTGACTCCGACAGGGACGGAAACACCATATATTTT.

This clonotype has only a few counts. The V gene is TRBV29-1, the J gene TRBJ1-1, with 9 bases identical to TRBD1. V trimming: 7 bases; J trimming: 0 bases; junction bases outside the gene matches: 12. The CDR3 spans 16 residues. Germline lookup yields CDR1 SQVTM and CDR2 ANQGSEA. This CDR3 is CSGRRTGDIMNTEAFF. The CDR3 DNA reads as TGCAGCGGACGACGGACAGGGGATATCATGAACACTGAAGCTTTCTTT.

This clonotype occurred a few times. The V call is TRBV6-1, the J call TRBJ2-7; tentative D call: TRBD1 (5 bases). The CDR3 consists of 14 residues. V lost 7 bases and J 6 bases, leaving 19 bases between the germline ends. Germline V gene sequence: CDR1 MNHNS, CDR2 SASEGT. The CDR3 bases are TGTGCCAGCACACCCCCCGGCAGGGTGGTCGAGCAGTACTTC. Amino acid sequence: CASTPPGRVVEQYF.

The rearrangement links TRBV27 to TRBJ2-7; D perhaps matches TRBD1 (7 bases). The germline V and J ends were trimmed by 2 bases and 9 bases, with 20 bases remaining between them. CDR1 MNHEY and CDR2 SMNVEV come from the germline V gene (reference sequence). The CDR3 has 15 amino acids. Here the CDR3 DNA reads TGTGCCAGCAGTTTAATCCAGGGGGGTACAGGGGTGCAGTACTTC. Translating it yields CASSLIQGGTGVQYF.

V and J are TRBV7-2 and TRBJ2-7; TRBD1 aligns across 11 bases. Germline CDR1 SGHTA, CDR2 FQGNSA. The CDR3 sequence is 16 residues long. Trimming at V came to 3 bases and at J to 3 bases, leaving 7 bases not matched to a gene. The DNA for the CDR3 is TGTGCCAGCAGCTTTCCTCGGGACAGGGGGGACTACGAGCAGTACTTC. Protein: CASSFPRDRGDYEQYF.

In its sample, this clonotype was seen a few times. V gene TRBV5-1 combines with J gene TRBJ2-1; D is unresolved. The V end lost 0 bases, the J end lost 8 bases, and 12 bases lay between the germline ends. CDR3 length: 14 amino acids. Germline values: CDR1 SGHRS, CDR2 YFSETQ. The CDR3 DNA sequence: TGCGCCAGCAGCTTGGGAGGCGTGGGCGATGAGCAGTTCTTC. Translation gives CASSLGGVGDEQFF.

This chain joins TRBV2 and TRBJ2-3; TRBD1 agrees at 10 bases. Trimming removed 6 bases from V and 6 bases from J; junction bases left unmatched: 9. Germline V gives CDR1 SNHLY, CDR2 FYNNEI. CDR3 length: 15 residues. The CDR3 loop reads CASSRDRGHGDTQYF. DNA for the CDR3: TGTGCCAGCAGCCGAGACAGGGGGCACGGGGATACGCAGTATTTT.